This T cell receptor (beta chain) was obtained from a study of CD8+ T cells in alopecia areata. Study findings and constraints: Compared with mice, patients displayed less clear TCR sharing, possibly for HLA-related reasons.

This clone showed up just a few times. As yet, its antigen is unknown. RNA, once extracted, was reverse transcribed into cDNA for use as the sequencing template. Using immunoSEQ multiplex PCR, the repertoire was profiled, and TCRdb retains in-frame clones only, with some absent. This sample yields fewer than 150,000 clones, of which around two fifths are seen a single time; 3% to 3.5% belongs to the top ten. The receptor comes from a human donor with alopecia areata. The sample taken for sequencing was CD4+ T cells sorted from blood.

The CDR3 spells CSVGDFQGNRGNIQYF. The CDR3 region has the DNA TGCAGCGTTGGGGACTTCCAGGGAAACCGGGGAAACATTCAGTACTTC. The chain is built from TRBV29-1 and TRBJ2-4; a weak D match, TRBD2 (6 bases). CDR1 and CDR2 from the germline V gene are SQVTM and ANQGSEA. V was trimmed by 4 bases and J by 6 bases, leaving 22 bases between them. The CDR3 sequence is 16 residues long. Complete variable domain (other parts from reference TRBV29-1 and TRBJ2-4): SAVISQKPSRDICQRGTSLTIQCQVDSQVTMMFWYRQQPGQSLTLIATANQGSEATYESGFVIDKFPISRPNLTFSTLTVSNMSPEDSSIYLCSVGDFQGNRGNIQYFGAGTRLSVL.